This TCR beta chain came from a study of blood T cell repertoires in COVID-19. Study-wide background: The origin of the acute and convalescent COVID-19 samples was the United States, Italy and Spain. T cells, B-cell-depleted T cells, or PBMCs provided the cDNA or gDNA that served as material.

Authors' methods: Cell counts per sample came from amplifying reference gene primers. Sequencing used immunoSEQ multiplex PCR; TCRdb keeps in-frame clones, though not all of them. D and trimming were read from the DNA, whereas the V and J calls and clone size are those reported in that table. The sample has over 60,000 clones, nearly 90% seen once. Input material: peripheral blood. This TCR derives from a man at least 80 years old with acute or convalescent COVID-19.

The CDR3 DNA follows: TGTGCCAGCAGTCCTCCGACGGGGAATGGCTACACCTTC. Protein product: CASSPPTGNGYTF. V and J are TRBV12-3 or TRBV12-4 and TRBJ1-2; D ambiguous. V gave up 5 bases and J gave up 6 bases, with 13 bases separating them. This CDR3 has 13 residues.